What follows are 28 T cell receptor beta chains derived from one specimen sequenced in a study of cytomegalovirus exposure and HLA in healthy donors (dated by TCRdb to 2017 to 2019). The library was generated by the immunoSEQ multiplex PCR assay. For the multiplex PCR, a mixture combining 60 forward primers for TCR Vbeta segments and 13 reverse primers for TCR Jbeta segments was used. In TCRdb, the immuneACCESS table is reduced to in-frame sequences with V and J assigned. These tables do not hold every clone; where another copy was compared, an unresolved V gene accounts for under half, and the others remain unexplained. This sample comprises roughly 130,000 clones, roughly 70% of them detected only once. In total, the top ten clones hold more than 3.5% of the sample. The sequenced sample consisted of PBMCs. The receptors stem from a man in his late teens or twenties in good health and CMV-seropositive.

The V call is TRBV5-5, the J call TRBJ2-7; 9 bases match TRBD1. The V segment lost 0 bases and the J segment 7 bases; nucleotides outside the gene matches: 11. Per the germline V gene, CDR1 is SGHKS and CDR2 is YYEKEE (reference sequence). CDR3 length equals 16 residues. The DNA for the CDR3 is TGTGCCAGCAGCTTGGTAGGGACAGGGATGGTGGGGGAGCAGTACTTC. This codes for CASSLVGTGMVGEQYF.

V is TRBV30 and J is TRBJ2-5; 12 nucleotides agree with TRBD2. The trim removed 2 bases at V and 4 bases at J, leaving 8 bases unmatched. The CDR3 totals 16 residues. Germline CDR1 GTSNPN, CDR2 SVGIG (reference sequence). The DNA of the CDR3 is TGTGCCTGGAGTATACCGACTAGCGGGAGCTCAGAGACCCAGTACTTC. Amino acid sequence: CAWSIPTSGSSETQYF. Together with reference TRBV30 and TRBJ2-5, the CDR3 gives the full variable domain: SQTIHQWPATLVQPVGSPLSLECTVEGTSNPNLYWYRQAAGRGLQLLFYSVGIGQISSEVPQNLSASRPQDRQFILSSKKLLLSDSGFYLCAWSIPTSGSSETQYFGPGTRLLVL.

The chain combines TRBV5-4 with TRBJ2-1, with D hard to call. The V gene's germline CDR1 is SGHNT and CDR2 YYREEE (reference sequence). The CDR3 extends over 11 amino acids. Between the trimmed V and J ends, which lost 2 bases and 5 bases, there was a span of 2 bases. The chain's CDR3 is CASSFNNEQFF. CDR3 DNA: TGTGCCAGCAGCTTCAACAATGAGCAGTTCTTC.

This chain connects TRBV19 to TRBJ1-2; maybe TRBD1 (6 bases). CDR3 size: 13 residues. V was clipped by 5 bases and J by 2 bases, with 9 bases between them. Germline V gene data show CDR1 as LNHDA and CDR2 as SQIVND (reference sequence). CDR3 in amino acids: CASSQTGNYGYTF. The CDR3 region has the DNA TGTGCCAGTAGTCAGACAGGCAACTATGGCTACACCTTC.

V gene TRBV28 combines with J gene TRBJ2-7; 8 nucleotides line up with TRBD2. CDR1 is MDHEN and CDR2 is SYDVKM in the germline V gene. V was clipped by 5 bases and J by 6 bases; unmatched bases: 15. The CDR3 totals 16 residues. The DNA for the CDR3 is TGTGCCAGCAGTATCAGGACTAGCAGGGGTTGGTTCGAGCAGTACTTC. Its translation is CASSIRTSRGWFEQYF.

The rearrangement uses TRBV9 and TRBJ2-7; TRBD1 matches 11 bases. Trimming cost V 4 bases and J 2 bases; bases outside gene matches: 5. The CDR3 is 15 amino acids. CDR1 and CDR2 from the germline V gene are SGDLS and YYNGEE. The CDR3 loop reads CASSIGTGGPYEQYF. The CDR3 nucleotides are TGTGCCAGCAGCATCGGGACAGGGGGTCCCTACGAGCAGTACTTC.

The table lists this clone with a few counts. The chain carries TRBV7-9 and TRBJ1-6, with 7 bases that match TRBD1. After removal of 5 bases from V and 6 bases from J, the junction contained 7 bases not matched to a gene. Per germline, CDR1 SEHNR and CDR2 FQNEAQ (reference sequence). The CDR3 consists of 15 residues. CDR3 amino acids: CASSHGTAINSPLHF. In DNA form, the CDR3 reads TGTGCCAGCAGCCATGGGACAGCGATTAATTCACCCCTCCACTTT. The variable domain in full, with the rest retrieved from reference TRBV7-9 and TRBJ1-6, is DTGVSQNPRHKITKRGQNVTFRCDPISEHNRLYWYRQTLGQGPEFLTYFQNEAQLEKSRLLSDRFSAERPKGSFSTLEIQRTEQGDSAMYLCASSHGTAINSPLHFGNGTRLTVT.

The gene calls are TRBV5-1 and TRBJ2-7; D not resolved. Between the trimmed V and J ends, which lost 0 bases and 0 bases, there was a span of 10 bases. CDR3 size: 15 residues. The germline V gene encodes CDR1 SGHRS and CDR2 YFSETQ. CDR3 residues: CASSLDGGTSYEQYF. Written as DNA, the CDR3 is TGCGCCAGCAGCTTGGATGGCGGCACCTCCTACGAGCAGTACTTC.

This clone has just a few counts. The chain has TRBV19 and TRBJ1-1; 8 bases match TRBD1. The CDR3 is made up of 14 amino acids. Germline V lookup: CDR1 LNHDA, CDR2 SQIVND (reference sequence). The trim removed 7 bases at V and 2 bases at J, leaving 6 bases unmatched. The CDR3 sequence: CASIKGQANTEAFF. For the CDR3, the DNA is TGTGCCAGTATAAAGGGACAGGCCAACACTGAAGCTTTCTTT.

This chain links TRBV5-1 with TRBJ2-3; 9 bases line up with TRBD1. Germline V CDR1 and CDR2: SGHRS, YFSETQ. Trimming removed 0 bases from V and 4 bases from J; junction bases left unmatched: 0. The CDR3 totals 14 residues. CDR3: CASSLGQGADTQYF. CDR3 DNA: TGCGCCAGCAGCTTGGGACAGGGGGCAGATACGCAGTATTTT.

This clone was picked up one time. The chain couples TRBV10-2 to TRBJ1-5, with 7 bases identical to TRBD1. V lost 9 bases, J lost 2 bases, and 1 base stayed unmatched. In germline, CDR1 is WSHSY, CDR2 SAAADI. The CDR3 has 12 residues. The CDR3 DNA reads TGCGCCAGTACAGGGGGCAATCAGCCCCAGCATTTT. Its protein is CASTGGNQPQHF.

The rearrangement joins TRBV7-9 to TRBJ2-2; perhaps TRBD1 as D (5 bases). The V gene lost 1 base and the J gene lost 4 bases, with 13 bases spanning the gap. Germline V CDR1 and CDR2: SEHNR, FQNEAQ (reference sequence). The CDR3 has 16 residues. The CDR3 DNA reads as TGTGCCAGCAGCTTAGGGGTAGCAGGGATCACCGGGGAGCTGTTTTTT. Translation: CASSLGVAGITGELFF.

To note about this clone: The sample has other DNA sequences that encode this CDR3 too. The chain carries TRBV18 and TRBJ2-7; D is unresolved. The CDR3 has 13 residues. CDR1 and CDR2 (germline): KGHSH, LQKENI. V lost 3 bases, J lost 6 bases, and 12 bases lay in between. The CDR3 bases are TGTGCCAGCTCACCGTTGGTAGATCGCGAGCAGTACTTC. This encodes CASSPLVDREQYF.

The chain uses TRBV19 and TRBJ2-5, with D possibly matching TRBD1 (6 bases). The CDR3 loop spans 19 amino acids. Germline V gene sequence: CDR1 LNHDA, CDR2 SQIVND (reference sequence). V shed 4 bases and J shed 0 bases, with 24 bases lying between them. The CDR3 region is CASSTAGTQVGGYQETQYF. CDR3 sequence (DNA): TGTGCCAGTAGTACAGCCGGGACCCAGGTAGGGGGTTACCAAGAGACCCAGTACTTC.

The chain carries TRBV20-1 and TRBJ1-1, with 7 bases that match TRBD1. The CDR3 is made up of 11 amino acids. Germline CDR1 DFQATT, CDR2 SNEGSKA (reference sequence). Unmatched junction bases numbered 10, after V lost 6 bases and J lost 12 bases. CDR3 sequence (DNA): TGCAGTGCAATAACCGACAGGGCATCTTTCTTT. This translates into CSAITDRASFF.

The CDR3, as DNA: TGTGCCACCAGCAGGAATACAGGTTTCGAAACCTTC. Its translation is CATSRNTGFETF. The gene calls are TRBV15 and TRBJ1-2, with D perhaps TRBD1 (5 bases). The CDR3 length is 12 residues. The V and J ends lost 3 bases and 14 bases respectively, with 16 bases between them. Germline CDR1 and CDR2: LNHNV and YYDKDF (reference sequence).

In this sample, this clone turned up a few times. The chain carries TRBV11-2 and TRBJ2-5; possibly TRBD1 for D (5 bases). The V gene's germline CDR1 is SGHAT and CDR2 FQNNGV. The V and J ends lost 0 bases and 7 bases respectively, with 12 bases between them. The length of the CDR3 is 14 residues. CDR3 DNA: TGTGCCAGCAGCTTAGATCAGGTTACAGGGACCCAGTACTTC. Encoded protein: CASSLDQVTGTQYF.

The chain is built from TRBV2 and TRBJ1-1; TRBD1 might be the D (5 bases). The germline V gene encodes CDR1 SNHLY and CDR2 FYNNEI. This CDR3 comprises 12 residues. The V end lost 5 bases, the J end lost 8 bases, and 12 bases lay between the germline ends. The CDR3 nucleotides are TGTGCCAGCAGTAAAGGACGGGGGGAAGCTTTCTTT. Its translation: CASSKGRGEAFF. The whole variable domain, filled in from reference TRBV2 and TRBJ1-1, reads EPEVTQTPSHQVTQMGQEVILRCVPISNHLYFYWYRQILGQKVEFLVSFYNNEISEKSEIFDDQFSVERPDGSNFTLKIRSTKLEDSAMYFCASSKGRGEAFFGQGTRLTVV.

The chain recombines TRBV19 with TRBJ1-5; D not certain. The germline gives CDR1 LNHDA, CDR2 SQIVND (reference sequence). Trimming stripped 8 bases from V and 5 bases from J, with 13 bases between. This CDR3 contains 13 residues. CDR3 amino acids: CASCSSGHQPQHF. The CDR3 DNA sequence: TGTGCCAGTTGTTCCTCCGGTCATCAGCCCCAGCATTTT.

The sample holds a few counts of this clone. The chain has TRBV7-9 and TRBJ1-3; D not resolved. The CDR3 is made up of 14 amino acids. V lost 3 bases to trimming and J lost 4 bases, with 10 bases between them. Per the germline V gene, CDR1 is SEHNR and CDR2 is FQNEAQ (reference sequence). The CDR3 reads CASSFGGLGNTIYF. The CDR3 DNA follows: TGTGCCAGCAGCTTCGGAGGCCTAGGAAACACCATATATTTT.

This clone is judged large (0.1 to 1%). The chain links TRBV9 to TRBJ2-1, with TRBD2 matching 9 bases. Germline-derived CDR1 and CDR2 are SGDLS and YYNGEE. The CDR3 length is 16 residues. V gave up 2 bases and J gave up 2 bases; unmatched junction bases: 5. The chain's CDR3 is CASSVRAGGAYNEQFF. Written as DNA, the CDR3 is TGTGCCAGCAGCGTCAGGGCGGGAGGGGCCTACAATGAGCAGTTCTTC.

The chain has TRBV7-9 and TRBJ1-1; TRBD1 is a possible D gene (6 bases). The CDR3 length is 14 residues. CDR1 is SEHNR, CDR2 FQNEAQ, per germline (reference sequence). V gave up 5 bases and J gave up 4 bases, with 14 bases separating them. In DNA form, the CDR3 reads TGTGCCAGCAGCGTACAGGGTCAGGTCACTGAAGCTTTCTTT. Translation gives CASSVQGQVTEAFF.

The chain is built from TRBV10-3 and TRBJ2-5; 13 bases agree with TRBD2. The trim removed 4 bases at V and 5 bases at J, leaving 7 bases unmatched. The germline CDR1 and CDR2 sequences are ENHRY and SYGVKD. The CDR3 has 16 residues. CDR3 DNA: TGTGCCATCAGTGCCAGGACTAGCGGGGGCCGGGAGACCCAGTACTTC. Protein sequence: CAISARTSGGRETQYF.

The chain couples TRBV5-4 to TRBJ1-1, with D perhaps matching TRBD1 (5 bases). Trimming cost V 4 bases and J 5 bases, with 15 bases left between them. The CDR3 spans 14 residues. Per the germline V gene, CDR1 is SGHNT and CDR2 is YYREEE (reference sequence). CDR3 protein: CASSPWGGKTEAFF. DNA of the CDR3: TGTGCCAGCAGCCCATGGGGGGGGAAGACTGAAGCTTTCTTT.

The V and J genes are TRBV13 and TRBJ1-6, with no clear D. V lost 0 bases and J lost 7, with 7 bases in between. Germline CDR1 is PRHDT and CDR2 is FYEKMQ (reference sequence). The CDR3 sequence is 14 residues long. The CDR3 reads CASSLGRPNSPLHF. In nucleotides, the CDR3 is TGTGCCAGCAGCTTAGGCAGGCCCAATTCACCCCTCCACTTT.

The J gene is TRBJ2-7, the V gene TRBV5-5, with a weak D call TRBD1 (5 bases). Germline V gene data show CDR1 as SGHKS and CDR2 as YYEKEE (reference sequence). The CDR3 runs to 14 residues. Trimming shortened V by 0 bases and J by 6 bases, and 13 bases separated the two germline ends. Here the CDR3 reads CASSLVQGGPEQYF. CDR3 sequence (DNA): TGTGCCAGCAGCTTGGTGCAGGGTGGTCCCGAGCAGTACTTC.

V is TRBV19 and J is TRBJ1-1; the match to TRBD1 covers 7 bases. CDR1 LNHDA and CDR2 SQIVND come from the germline V gene (reference sequence). Trimming took 2 bases from V and 3 from J; bases not matched to a gene: 6. The CDR3 runs 15 residues. The CDR3 DNA sequence: TGTGCCAGTAGTATACCCCTCAGGGGGGACACTGAAGCTTTCTTT. This sequence encodes CASSIPLRGDTEAFF.

This chain joins TRBV28 and TRBJ2-1; 8 nucleotides agree with TRBD2. Germline V gives CDR1 MDHEN, CDR2 SYDVKM. V shed 11 bases, J shed 4 bases, and the junction held 10 bases outside the gene matches. The CDR3 sequence is 14 residues long. CDR3 nucleotide sequence: TGTGCCGCCCAAGTTCGGGAGGGTTACAATGAGCAGTTCTTC. Translation: CAAQVREGYNEQFF.